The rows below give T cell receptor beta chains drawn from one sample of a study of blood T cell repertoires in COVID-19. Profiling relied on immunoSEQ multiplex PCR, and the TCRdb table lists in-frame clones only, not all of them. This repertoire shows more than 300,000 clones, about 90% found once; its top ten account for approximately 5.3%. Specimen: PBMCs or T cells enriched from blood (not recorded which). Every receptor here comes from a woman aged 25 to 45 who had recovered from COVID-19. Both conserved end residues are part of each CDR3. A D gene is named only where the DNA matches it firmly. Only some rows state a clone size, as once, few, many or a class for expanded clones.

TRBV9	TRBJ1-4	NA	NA	CASSASQGGLEKLFF	TGTGCCAGCAGCGCGAGCCAGGGAGGATTAGAAAAACTGTTTTTT
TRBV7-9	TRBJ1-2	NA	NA	CASSADSYGYTF	TGTGCCAGCAGCGCGGACAGCTATGGCTACACCTTC
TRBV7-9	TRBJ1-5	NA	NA	CASSPGGGNQPQHF	TGTGCCAGCAGCCCCGGGGGGGGAAATCAGCCCCAGCATTTT
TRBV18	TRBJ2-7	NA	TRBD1	CASSPGQGAYEQYF	TGTGCCAGCTCACCGGGACAGGGAGCCTACGAGCAGTACTTC
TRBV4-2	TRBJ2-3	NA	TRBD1	CASSQANRGRSDTQYF	TGTGCCAGCAGCCAAGCTAACAGGGGGCGGTCAGATACGCAGTATTTT
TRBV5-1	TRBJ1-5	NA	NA	CASSLRGASNQPQHF	TGCGCCAGCAGCTTACGGGGGGCGAGCAATCAGCCCCAGCATTTT
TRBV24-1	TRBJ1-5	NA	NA	CATSNGRGQPQHF	TGTGCCACCAGTAACGGGAGGGGACAGCCCCAGCATTTT
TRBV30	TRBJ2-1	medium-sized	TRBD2	CAFSGTSGSYNEQFF	TGTGCCTTCTCCGGGACTAGCGGATCCTACAATGAGCAGTTCTTC
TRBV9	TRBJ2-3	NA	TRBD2	CASSGGAAGGLRDTQYF	TGTGCCAGCAGCGGGGGGGCTGCGGGGGGATTGAGGGATACGCAGTATTTT
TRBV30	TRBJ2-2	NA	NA	CAWSGKGWWELFF	TGTGCCTGGAGTGGAAAGGGGTGGTGGGAGCTGTTTTTT
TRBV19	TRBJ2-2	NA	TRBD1	CASLSGQANTGELFF	TGTGCCAGTCTATCGGGACAGGCGAACACCGGGGAGCTGTTTTTT
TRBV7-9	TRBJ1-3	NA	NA	CASSLQRGIGNTIYF	TGTGCCAGCAGCTTACAAAGGGGTATCGGAAACACCATATATTTT
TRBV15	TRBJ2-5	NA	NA	CATSSFRVHQETQYF	TGTGCCACCAGCAGCTTCCGGGTCCACCAAGAGACCCAGTACTTC
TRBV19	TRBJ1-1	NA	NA	CASRTGVTEAFF	TGTGCCAGTAGGACGGGGGTCACTGAAGCTTTCTTT
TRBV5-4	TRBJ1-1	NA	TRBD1	CASSPHQGARTEAFF	TGTGCCAGCAGCCCACATCAGGGGGCACGGACTGAAGCTTTCTTT
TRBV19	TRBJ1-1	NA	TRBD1	CASRAEDRGPAFF	TGTGCCAGTAGGGCAGAGGACAGGGGGCCGGCTTTCTTT
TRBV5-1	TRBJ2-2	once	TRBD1	CASSWSSWTGSNTGELFF	TGCGCCAGCAGCTGGTCATCCTGGACAGGGTCGAACACCGGGGAGCTGTTTTTT
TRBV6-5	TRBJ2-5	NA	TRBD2	CASSRQLAGGETQYF	TGTGCCAGCAGCCGCCAACTAGCGGGAGGAGAGACCCAGTACTTC
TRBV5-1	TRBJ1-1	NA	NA	CASSLFPGVSTEAFF	TGCGCCAGCAGCTTGTTCCCAGGGGTTTCGACTGAAGCTTTCTTT
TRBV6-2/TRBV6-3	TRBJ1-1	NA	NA	CASNYDARDSPEAFF	TGTGCCAGCAATTACGACGCGCGGGACTCTCCTGAAGCTTTCTTT
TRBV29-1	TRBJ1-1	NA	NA	CSTGGGWAEAFF	TGCAGCACTGGGGGGGGATGGGCTGAAGCTTTCTTT
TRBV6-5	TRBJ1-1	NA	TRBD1	CASSYNRGNTEAFF	TGTGCCAGCAGTTATAACAGGGGGAACACTGAAGCTTTCTTT
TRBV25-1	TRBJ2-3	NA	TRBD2	CASSESTRGGTDTQYF	TGTGCCAGCAGTGAATCTACGCGGGGGGGCACAGATACGCAGTATTTT
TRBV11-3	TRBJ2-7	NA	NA	CASSPAEKVYEQYF	TGTGCCAGCAGCCCCGCGGAGAAGGTCTACGAGCAGTACTTC
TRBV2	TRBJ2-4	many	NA	CASSESGHAKNIQYF	TGTGCCAGCAGTGAATCTGGACACGCCAAAAACATTCAGTACTTC
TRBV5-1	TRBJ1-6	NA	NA	CASSLGGGSPGSPLHF	TGCGCCAGCAGCTTGGGCGGGGGCTCTCCTGGTTCACCCCTCCACTTT
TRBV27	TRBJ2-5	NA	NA	CASSFRETQYF	TGTGCCAGCAGTTTCCGGGAGACCCAGTACTTC
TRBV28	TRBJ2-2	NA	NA	CASSPRFQVNTGELFF	TGTGCCAGCAGCCCTCGCTTCCAGGTGAACACCGGGGAGCTGTTTTTT
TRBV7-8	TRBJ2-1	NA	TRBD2	CASSLELAGGGFF	TGTGCCAGCAGCTTAGAACTAGCGGGTGGCGGGTTCTTC
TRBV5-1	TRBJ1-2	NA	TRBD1	CASSPMPTLQGAEGYTF	TGCGCCAGCAGCCCGATGCCGACGTTACAGGGGGCGGAGGGCTACACCTTC
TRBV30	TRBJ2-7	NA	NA	CAWSAGAGFYSYEQYF	TGTGCCTGGAGTGCCGGGGCGGGATTCTACTCCTACGAGCAGTACTTC